This T cell receptor (beta chain) was profiled in a study of response to subunit inactivated influenza vaccine. Study results and limitations: Authors suggested each seasonal influenza vaccination recruits few new T cells.

This clonotype was seen a handful of times. The antigen remains undetermined. TCRdb used MiXCR to reprocess the RT-PCR reads, holding one entry per CDR3 protein. This table has roughly 700,000 distinct CDR3 sequences, over 11% appearing once. V shed 0 bases, J shed 4 bases, and the junction held 5 bases outside the gene matches. The CDR3 length is 16 residues. The germline gives CDR1 LGHNA, CDR2 YSLEER. The chain combines TRBV4-3 with TRBJ2-3; 9 nucleotides line up with TRBD2. This clonotype was obtained from a man aged 50-60 years who received an inactivated influenza vaccine. The material sequenced was PBMCs from blood, taken around 15 days before vaccination. CDR3 sequence (DNA): TGCGCCAGCAGCCAAGAATGGCGGGGGGGCGCAGATACGCAGTATTTT. The encoded protein is CASSQEWRGGADTQYF.